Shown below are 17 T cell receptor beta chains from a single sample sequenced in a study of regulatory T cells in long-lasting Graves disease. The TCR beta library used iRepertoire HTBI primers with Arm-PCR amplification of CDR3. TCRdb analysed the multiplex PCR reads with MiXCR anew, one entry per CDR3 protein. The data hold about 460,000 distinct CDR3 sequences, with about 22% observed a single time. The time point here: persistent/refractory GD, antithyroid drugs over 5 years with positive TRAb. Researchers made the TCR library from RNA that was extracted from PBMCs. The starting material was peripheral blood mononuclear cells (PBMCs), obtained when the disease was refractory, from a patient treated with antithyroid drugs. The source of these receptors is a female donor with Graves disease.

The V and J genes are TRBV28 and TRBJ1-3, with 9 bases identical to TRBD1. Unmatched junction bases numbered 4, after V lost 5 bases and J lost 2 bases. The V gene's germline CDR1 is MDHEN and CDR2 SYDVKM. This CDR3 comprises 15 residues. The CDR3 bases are TGTGCCAGCAGTGAGGACAGGGGAACTGGAAACACCATATATTTT. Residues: CASSEDRGTGNTIYF. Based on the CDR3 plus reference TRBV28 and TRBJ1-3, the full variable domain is DVKVTQSSRYLVKRTGEKVFLECVQDMDHENMFWYRQDPGLGLRLIYFSYDVKMKEKGDIPEGYSVSREKKERFSLILESASTNQTSMYLCASSEDRGTGNTIYFGEGSWLTVV.

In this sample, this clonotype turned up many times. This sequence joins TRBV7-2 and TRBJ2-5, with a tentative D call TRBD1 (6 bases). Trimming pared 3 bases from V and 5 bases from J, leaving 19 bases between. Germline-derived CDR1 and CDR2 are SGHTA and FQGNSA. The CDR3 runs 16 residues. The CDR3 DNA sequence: TGTGCCAGCAGCTTGGGTGTACAGGGCGGTGGGGAGACCCAGTACTTC. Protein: CASSLGVQGGGETQYF.

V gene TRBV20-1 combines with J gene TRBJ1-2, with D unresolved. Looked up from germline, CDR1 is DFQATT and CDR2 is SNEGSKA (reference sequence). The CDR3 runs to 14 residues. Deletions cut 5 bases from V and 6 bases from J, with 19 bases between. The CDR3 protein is CSASVREKRDGYTF. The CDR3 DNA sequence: TGCAGTGCTTCGGTCCGGGAAAAAAGGGATGGCTACACCTTC.

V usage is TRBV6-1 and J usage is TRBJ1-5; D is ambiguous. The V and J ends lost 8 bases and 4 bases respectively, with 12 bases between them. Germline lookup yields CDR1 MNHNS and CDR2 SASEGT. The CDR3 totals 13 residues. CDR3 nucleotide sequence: TGTGCCAGCTCACCATCTGAGAATCAGCCCCAGCATTTT. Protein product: CASSPSENQPQHF.

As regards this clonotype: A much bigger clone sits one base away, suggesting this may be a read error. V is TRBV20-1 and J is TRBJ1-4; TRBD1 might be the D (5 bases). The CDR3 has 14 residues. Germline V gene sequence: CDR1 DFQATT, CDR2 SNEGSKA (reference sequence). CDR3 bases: TGCAGTGCTTTACCGGGACGGGCGGATGAAGAACTGTTTTTT. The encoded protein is CSALPGRADEELFF.

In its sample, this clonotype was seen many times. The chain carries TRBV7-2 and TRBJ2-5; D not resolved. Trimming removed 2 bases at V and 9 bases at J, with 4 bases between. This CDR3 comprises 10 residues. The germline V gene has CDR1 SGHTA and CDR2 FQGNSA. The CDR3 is CASSLSPQYF. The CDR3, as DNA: TGTGCCAGCAGCTTATCACCCCAGTACTTC.

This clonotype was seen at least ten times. The CDR3 loop reads CASSYRRTGTYEQYF. CDR3 in DNA: TGTGCCAGCAGTTACAGGAGGACAGGGACCTACGAGCAGTACTTC. The genes are TRBV6-5 and TRBJ2-7, with 8 bases aligning to TRBD1. After removal of 2 bases from V and 2 bases from J, the junction contained 5 bases not matched to a gene. CDR1 is MNHEY, CDR2 SVGAGI, per germline. The CDR3 loop spans 15 amino acids.

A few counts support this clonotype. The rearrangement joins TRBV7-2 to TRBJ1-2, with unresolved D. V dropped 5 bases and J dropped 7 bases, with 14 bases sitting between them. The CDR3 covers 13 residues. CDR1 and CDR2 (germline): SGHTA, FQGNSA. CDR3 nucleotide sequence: TGTGCCAGCAGCCCGCAGGCCCTAGTTGGCTACACCTTC. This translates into CASSPQALVGYTF.

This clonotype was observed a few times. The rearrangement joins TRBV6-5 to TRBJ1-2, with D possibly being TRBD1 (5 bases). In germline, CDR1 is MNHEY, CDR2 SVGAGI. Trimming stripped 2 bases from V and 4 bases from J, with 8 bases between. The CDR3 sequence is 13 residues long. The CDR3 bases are TGTGCCAGCAGTTACCCGGGGGTCTATGGCTACACCTTC. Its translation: CASSYPGVYGYTF.

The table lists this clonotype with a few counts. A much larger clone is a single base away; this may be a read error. CDR3 bases: TGTGTCAGCAGCCCGAGGGGTGCAAGACAGGAGACCCAGTACTTC. It encodes CVSSPRGARQETQYF. The gene calls are TRBV7-2 and TRBJ2-5; D could derive from TRBD1 or TRBD2 (5 bases each). This CDR3 region has 15 residues. The V gene's germline CDR1 is SGHTA and CDR2 FQGNSA.

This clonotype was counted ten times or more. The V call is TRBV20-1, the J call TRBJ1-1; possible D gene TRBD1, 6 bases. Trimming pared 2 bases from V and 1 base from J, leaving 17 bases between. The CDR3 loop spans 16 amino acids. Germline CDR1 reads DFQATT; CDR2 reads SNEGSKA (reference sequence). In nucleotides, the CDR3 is TGCAGTGCTAGATCCATATCCACGACAGGGAACACTGAAGCTTTCTTT. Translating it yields CSARSISTTGNTEAFF.

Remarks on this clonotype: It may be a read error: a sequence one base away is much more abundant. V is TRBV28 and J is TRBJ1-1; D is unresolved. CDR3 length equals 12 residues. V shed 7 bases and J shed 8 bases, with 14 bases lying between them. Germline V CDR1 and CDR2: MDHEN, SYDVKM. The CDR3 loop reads CASNPGSFEAFF. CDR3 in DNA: TGTGCCAGCAACCCCGGGAGTTTCGAAGCTTTCTTT.

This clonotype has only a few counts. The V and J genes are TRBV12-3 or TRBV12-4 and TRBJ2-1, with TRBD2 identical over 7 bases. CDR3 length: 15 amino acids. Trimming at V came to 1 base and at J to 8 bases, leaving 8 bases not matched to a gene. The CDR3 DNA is TGTGCCAGCAGTTTAGGCGGGAGATCCTCGGATGAGCAGTTCTTC. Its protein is CASSLGGRSSDEQFF.

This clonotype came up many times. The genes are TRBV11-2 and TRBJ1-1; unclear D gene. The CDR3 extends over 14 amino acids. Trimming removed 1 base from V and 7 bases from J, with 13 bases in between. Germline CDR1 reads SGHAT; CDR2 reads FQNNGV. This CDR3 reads CASSLVPAANEAFF. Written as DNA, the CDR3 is TGTGCCAGCAGCTTAGTCCCAGCCGCGAATGAAGCTTTCTTT.

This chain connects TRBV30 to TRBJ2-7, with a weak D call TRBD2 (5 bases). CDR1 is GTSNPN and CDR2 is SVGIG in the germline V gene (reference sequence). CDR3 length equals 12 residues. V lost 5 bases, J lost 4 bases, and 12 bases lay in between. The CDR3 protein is CAWARDLYEQYF. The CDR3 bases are TGTGCCTGGGCCCGGGATCTATACGAGCAGTACTTC.

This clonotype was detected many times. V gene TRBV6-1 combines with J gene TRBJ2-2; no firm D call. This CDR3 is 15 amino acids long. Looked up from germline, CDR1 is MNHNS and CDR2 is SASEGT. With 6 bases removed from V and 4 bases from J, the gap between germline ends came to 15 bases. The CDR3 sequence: CASSLSRMITGELFF. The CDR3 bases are TGTGCCAGCAGCCTTTCACGGATGATCACCGGGGAGCTGTTTTTT.

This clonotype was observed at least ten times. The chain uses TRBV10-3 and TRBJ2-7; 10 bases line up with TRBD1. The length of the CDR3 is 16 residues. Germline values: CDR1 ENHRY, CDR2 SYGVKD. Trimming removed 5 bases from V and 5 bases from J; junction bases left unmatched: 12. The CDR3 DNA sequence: TGTGCCATCAGTCAAGCGTCCGGGACAGGGGTACACGAGCAGTACTTC. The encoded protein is CAISQASGTGVHEQYF.